A selection of T cell receptor beta chains follows, all from one sample in a study of blood T cell repertoires in COVID-19. Measured with immunoSEQ multiplex PCR; TCRdb has only the in-frame clones, and not every one. The sample includes about 140,000 clones, approximately 80% seen only once; the top ten take approximately 5.8%. Sequenced sample: peripheral blood. These receptors came from a human donor in a cohort sampled during active COVID-19. Each CDR3 is given with its conserved first and last residue. A D gene is named only where the DNA matches it firmly. Rows give clone size only sometimes, using once, few, many, or a class for an expanded clone.

CDR3aa: CASSIGGGEETQYF
CDR3nt: TGTGCCAGTAGTATAGGAGGCGGGGAAGAGACCCAGTACTTC
abundance: .
j_gene: TRBJ2-5
d_gene: .
v_gene: TRBV19

CDR3aa: CASRTSGADTQYF
CDR3nt: TGTGCCAGCAGGACTAGCGGGGCGGATACGCAGTATTTT
abundance: .
j_gene: TRBJ2-3
d_gene: TRBD2
v_gene: TRBV28

CDR3aa: CASSPLAGAYEQYF
CDR3nt: TGTGCCAGTTCCCCCCTAGCGGGGGCCTACGAGCAGTACTTC
abundance: .
j_gene: TRBJ2-7
d_gene: TRBD2
v_gene: TRBV6-6

CDR3aa: CASSPKGQNTEAFF
CDR3nt: TGTGCCAGCTCACCAAAGGGGCAGAACACTGAAGCTTTCTTT
abundance: once
j_gene: TRBJ1-1
d_gene: .
v_gene: TRBV18

CDR3aa: CASSAAGVPYEQYF
CDR3nt: TGTGCCAGCAGTGCAGCAGGGGTCCCCTACGAGCAGTACTTC
abundance: .
j_gene: TRBJ2-7
d_gene: .
v_gene: TRBV27

CDR3aa: CASSPRAQGAEAFF
CDR3nt: TGTGCCAGCAGTCCTCGGGCCCAGGGGGCTGAAGCTTTCTTT
abundance: once
j_gene: TRBJ1-1
d_gene: TRBD1
v_gene: TRBV2

CDR3aa: CASSMGVGNTEAFF
CDR3nt: TGTGCCAGTAGTATGGGAGTAGGGAACACTGAAGCTTTCTTT
abundance: .
j_gene: TRBJ1-1
d_gene: .
v_gene: TRBV19

CDR3aa: CASSEPRISEKLFF
CDR3nt: TGCGCCAGCAGTGAACCCAGAATAAGTGAAAAACTGTTTTTT
abundance: .
j_gene: TRBJ1-4
d_gene: .
v_gene: TRBV10-1

CDR3aa: CASSVGTGVGGETQYF
CDR3nt: TGTGCCAGCAGCGTAGGGACAGGGGTGGGTGGAGAGACCCAGTACTTC
abundance: .
j_gene: TRBJ2-5
d_gene: TRBD1
v_gene: TRBV9

CDR3aa: CASSSRQGAPYEQYF
CDR3nt: TGTGCCAGCAGCTCGCGACAGGGGGCGCCTTACGAGCAGTACTTC
abundance: .
j_gene: TRBJ2-7
d_gene: TRBD1
v_gene: TRBV6-5

CDR3aa: CASSLVGSGGASTDTQYF
CDR3nt: TGTGCCAGCAGCTTAGTCGGGTCCGGGGGGGCCAGCACAGATACGCAGTATTTT
abundance: .
j_gene: TRBJ2-3
d_gene: TRBD2
v_gene: TRBV7-2

CDR3aa: CASSQDKAGEGSGANVLTF
CDR3nt: TGCGCCAGCAGCCAAGATAAGGCTGGGGAGGGCTCTGGGGCCAACGTCCTGACTTTC
abundance: .
j_gene: TRBJ2-6
d_gene: TRBD2
v_gene: TRBV4-1

CDR3aa: CAWSTPTTNYGYTF
CDR3nt: TGTGCCTGGAGTACTCCAACCACTAACTATGGCTACACCTTC
abundance: .
j_gene: TRBJ1-2
d_gene: .
v_gene: TRBV30

CDR3aa: CASSLTEGTEAFF
CDR3nt: TGTGCCAGCAGTTTGACAGAAGGCACTGAAGCTTTCTTT
abundance: once
j_gene: TRBJ1-1
d_gene: .
v_gene: TRBV6-4

CDR3aa: CASAFTGANTEAFF
CDR3nt: TGTGCCAGCGCCTTTACAGGGGCTAACACTGAAGCTTTCTTT
abundance: .
j_gene: TRBJ1-1
d_gene: TRBD1
v_gene: TRBV19

CDR3aa: CATGSGENYNEQFF
CDR3nt: TGTGCCACCGGGAGCGGGGAGAACTACAATGAGCAGTTCTTC
abundance: .
j_gene: TRBJ2-1
d_gene: TRBD2
v_gene: TRBV6-5

CDR3aa: CASSIAGGSNEQFF
CDR3nt: TGTGCCAGTAGTATAGCGGGGGGGTCCAATGAGCAGTTCTTC
abundance: .
j_gene: TRBJ2-1
d_gene: TRBD2
v_gene: TRBV19

CDR3aa: CASLRVGQGENYEQYF
CDR3nt: TGTGCCAGCCTCCGGGTGGGGCAGGGGGAGAACTACGAGCAGTACTTC
abundance: .
j_gene: TRBJ2-7
d_gene: TRBD1
v_gene: TRBV6-4

CDR3aa: CASSRSEQFF
CDR3nt: TGTGCCAGCAGTCGGAGTGAGCAGTTCTTC
abundance: .
j_gene: TRBJ2-1
d_gene: .
v_gene: TRBV12-3/TRBV12-4

CDR3aa: CASSGEGAGELFF
CDR3nt: TGTGCCAGCAGTGGGGAGGGGGCCGGGGAGCTGTTTTTT
abundance: .
j_gene: TRBJ2-2
d_gene: .
v_gene: TRBV25-1

CDR3aa: CASTRADTQYF
CDR3nt: TGTGCCAGTACGAGGGCAGATACGCAGTATTTT
abundance: .
j_gene: TRBJ2-3
d_gene: .
v_gene: TRBV19

CDR3aa: CASSTSGNYNEQFF
CDR3nt: TGTGCCAGCTCGACCTCAGGGAACTACAATGAGCAGTTCTTC
abundance: few
j_gene: TRBJ2-1
d_gene: .
v_gene: TRBV18

CDR3aa: CASSGPSTGGIIYGYTF
CDR3nt: TGTGCCAGCAGTGGACCATCTACAGGGGGCATAATCTATGGCTACACCTTC
abundance: .
j_gene: TRBJ1-2
d_gene: TRBD1
v_gene: TRBV28

CDR3aa: CASSVVPGTGATGELFF
CDR3nt: TGTGCCAGCAGCGTAGTCCCCGGGACAGGGGCCACCGGGGAGCTGTTTTTT
abundance: .
j_gene: TRBJ2-2
d_gene: TRBD1
v_gene: TRBV9

CDR3aa: CASSHGTSAIHEQYF
CDR3nt: TGTGCCAGCAGTCACGGGACTAGCGCAATTCATGAGCAGTACTTC
abundance: .
j_gene: TRBJ2-7
d_gene: TRBD2
v_gene: TRBV6-6

CDR3aa: CASSGGFGNQPQHF
CDR3nt: TGTGCCAGCAGTGGCGGTTTTGGCAATCAGCCCCAGCATTTT
abundance: .
j_gene: TRBJ1-5
d_gene: .
v_gene: TRBV2

CDR3aa: CASRMTEWEQYF
CDR3nt: TGTGCCAGCAGAATGACAGAATGGGAGCAGTACTTC
abundance: .
j_gene: TRBJ2-7
d_gene: .
v_gene: TRBV2

CDR3aa: CASSVGGTDTQYF
CDR3nt: TGTGCCAGCAGCGTCGGGGGCACAGATACGCAGTATTTT
abundance: .
j_gene: TRBJ2-3
d_gene: .
v_gene: TRBV9

CDR3aa: CASSRTGRNSPLHF
CDR3nt: TGTGCCAGCAGCCGGACAGGGAGGAATTCACCCCTCCACTTT
abundance: .
j_gene: TRBJ1-6
d_gene: TRBD1
v_gene: TRBV6-5

CDR3aa: CASTIDSSYEQYF
CDR3nt: TGTGCCAGTACCATCGACAGCTCCTACGAGCAGTACTTC
abundance: .
j_gene: TRBJ2-7
d_gene: .
v_gene: TRBV28

CDR3aa: CASSQGTGVSYGYTF
CDR3nt: TGTGCCAGCAGCCAAGGGACAGGGGTGTCCTATGGCTACACCTTC
abundance: .
j_gene: TRBJ1-2
d_gene: TRBD1
v_gene: TRBV4-2

CDR3aa: CASSLGPLRETQYF
CDR3nt: TGTGCCAGCAGCTTAGGCCCCCTGCGGGAGACCCAGTACTTC
abundance: .
j_gene: TRBJ2-5
d_gene: .
v_gene: TRBV7-9

CDR3aa: CASSPRPRETQYF
CDR3nt: TGTGCCAGCAGCCCCAGACCGAGGGAGACCCAGTACTTC
abundance: once
j_gene: TRBJ2-5
d_gene: .
v_gene: TRBV5-6

CDR3aa: CASSQGTAYSNQPQHF
CDR3nt: TGTGCCAGCAGCCAAGGGACAGCTTATAGCAATCAGCCCCAGCATTTT
abundance: .
j_gene: TRBJ1-5
d_gene: .
v_gene: TRBV4-2

CDR3aa: CASSGGDRVVVEAFF
CDR3nt: TGTGCCAGCAGCGGCGGGGACAGGGTTGTTGTTGAAGCTTTCTTT
abundance: .
j_gene: TRBJ1-1
d_gene: TRBD1
v_gene: TRBV11-1

CDR3aa: CASSSRQGAIYGYTF
CDR3nt: TGTGCCAGCAGTTCCCGACAGGGGGCGATTTATGGCTACACCTTC
abundance: .
j_gene: TRBJ1-2
d_gene: TRBD1
v_gene: TRBV6-2/TRBV6-3

CDR3aa: CASSLRSSGGAYEQFF
CDR3nt: TGTGCCAGCAGCTTAAGGTCTAGCGGGGGGGCCTATGAGCAGTTCTTC
abundance: .
j_gene: TRBJ2-1
d_gene: TRBD2
v_gene: TRBV7-2

CDR3aa: CATSRWGQGGEQYF
CDR3nt: TGTGCCACCAGCAGATGGGGGCAGGGTGGGGAGCAGTACTTC
abundance: .
j_gene: TRBJ2-7
d_gene: .
v_gene: TRBV15

CDR3aa: CASSRGQVSTNEKLFF
CDR3nt: TGTGCCAGCTCACGGGGACAGGTGTCAACTAATGAAAAACTGTTTTTT
abundance: .
j_gene: TRBJ1-4
d_gene: TRBD1
v_gene: TRBV6-6

CDR3aa: CASSVRENSPLHF
CDR3nt: TGTGCCAGCAGTGTTCGGGAAAATTCACCCCTCCACTTT
abundance: .
j_gene: TRBJ1-6
d_gene: .
v_gene: TRBV12-3/TRBV12-4

CDR3aa: CASSQDSGGFSNEKLFF
CDR3nt: TGTGCCAGCAGCCAAGATTCAGGGGGGTTTAGTAATGAAAAACTGTTTTTT
abundance: .
j_gene: TRBJ1-4
d_gene: TRBD1
v_gene: TRBV14

CDR3aa: CASSPSSGNTIYF
CDR3nt: TGTGCCAGCAGTCCCAGCTCTGGAAACACCATATATTTT
abundance: .
j_gene: TRBJ1-3
d_gene: .
v_gene: TRBV12-3/TRBV12-4

CDR3aa: CASSSPSGGVNEQFF
CDR3nt: TGTGCCAGCAGCTCGCCTAGCGGGGGGGTAAATGAGCAGTTCTTC
abundance: few
j_gene: TRBJ2-1
d_gene: TRBD2
v_gene: TRBV11-2

CDR3aa: CASRLALGNQETQYF
CDR3nt: TGTGCCAGCAGGCTAGCGCTTGGTAACCAAGAGACCCAGTACTTC
abundance: few
j_gene: TRBJ2-5
d_gene: .
v_gene: TRBV2

CDR3aa: CASRRGPDTDTQYF
CDR3nt: TGTGCCAGCCGCCGAGGCCCTGACACAGATACGCAGTATTTT
abundance: .
j_gene: TRBJ2-3
d_gene: .
v_gene: TRBV3-1/TRBV3-2

CDR3aa: CASSQARGLAMDEQFF
CDR3nt: TGTGCCAGCAGCCAAGCCCGAGGACTAGCTATGGATGAGCAGTTCTTC
abundance: once
j_gene: TRBJ2-1
d_gene: TRBD2
v_gene: TRBV4-2

CDR3aa: CASRKTGGTGYTF
CDR3nt: TGTGCCAGCAGGAAGACAGGGGGCACTGGCTACACCTTC
abundance: .
j_gene: TRBJ1-2
d_gene: TRBD1
v_gene: TRBV27

CDR3aa: CASGLSRPTGGIDEQFF
CDR3nt: TGTGCTAGTGGTTTGTCCCGACCGACAGGGGGTATTGATGAGCAGTTCTTC
abundance: .
j_gene: TRBJ2-1
d_gene: TRBD1
v_gene: TRBV12-5

CDR3aa: CASSPQGAGATDTQYF
CDR3nt: TGTGCCAGCAGCCCCCAGGGGGCGGGGGCCACAGATACGCAGTATTTT
abundance: .
j_gene: TRBJ2-3
d_gene: .
v_gene: TRBV3-1/TRBV3-2

CDR3aa: CASSLASQNTYEQYF
CDR3nt: TGTGCCAGCAGCTTAGCATCCCAGAACACCTACGAGCAGTACTTC
abundance: .
j_gene: TRBJ2-7
d_gene: .
v_gene: TRBV7-9